The 24 T cell receptor beta chains listed next were all sequenced from one sample in a study of OX40 agonist ivuxolimab in advanced cancers. Receptor libraries were prepared by the immunoSEQ multiplex PCR assay. TCRdb limited this immuneACCESS table to in-frame rearrangements with V and J called. A share of clones is missing; checked studies link under half to unresolved V genes, and the rest is unexplained. The sample data list roughly 13,000 clones, and 80% to 95% of these were observed just once. The top ten constitute approximately 23% of the sample. The specimen comprised CD4+ or CD8+ T cells sorted from blood, sampled in a trial of the OX40 agonist ivuxolimab. The receptors stem from an adult with an advanced solid tumor such as melanoma, head and neck, liver or kidney cancer.

This clone was detected a few times. V is TRBV9 and J is TRBJ1-1; TRBD1 is a possible D gene (5 bases). The CDR3 extends over 13 amino acids. The germline gives CDR1 SGDLS, CDR2 YYNGEE. V lost 2 bases, J lost 3 bases, and 8 bases lay in between. Here the CDR3 reads CASSVEGHTEAFF. The CDR3 bases are TGTGCCAGCAGCGTTGAGGGGCACACTGAAGCTTTCTTT.

This rearrangement joins TRBV9 to TRBJ2-7, with 8 bases matching TRBD1. V was pared by 0 bases and J by 4 bases, with 6 bases of the junction left unmatched. The CDR3 has 15 amino acids. Looked up from germline, CDR1 is SGDLS and CDR2 is YYNGEE. The CDR3 nucleotides read TGTGCCAGCAGCGTAGGCCAGGGGGCATCTTACGAGCAGTACTTC. Its translation: CASSVGQGASYEQYF.

The chain couples TRBV5-6 to TRBJ1-1, with D possibly TRBD1 on 6 matching bases. This CDR3 is built from 12 residues. V shed 1 base and J shed 8 bases, with 9 bases lying between them. Germline CDR1 is SGHDT and CDR2 is YYEEEE. The CDR3 nucleotides are TGTGCCAGCAGCTTGATGGGGGCAGAAGCTTTCTTT. Translation: CASSLMGAEAFF.

A single count supports this clone. The chain couples TRBV28 to TRBJ2-7, with D perhaps matching TRBD2 (8 bases). CDR3 length: 16 residues. CDR1 is MDHEN, CDR2 SYDVKM, per germline. The V gene lost 6 bases and the J gene lost 2 bases, with 20 bases spanning the gap. CDR3 DNA sequence: TGTGCCAGCAGAGTCCGGGAGGGACAGCCCACCTACGAGCAGTACTTC. This gives the protein CASRVREGQPTYEQYF.

The chain has TRBV6-5 and TRBJ1-1; 10 nucleotides match TRBD1. V was pared by 8 bases and J by 5 bases, with 8 bases of the junction left unmatched. Germline V gene data show CDR1 as MNHEY and CDR2 as SVGAGI. CDR3 length: 14 amino acids. The CDR3 here is CASGGGQGWTEAFF. The DNA of the CDR3 is TGTGCCAGCGGAGGGGGACAGGGGTGGACTGAAGCTTTCTTT.

The chain couples TRBV15 to TRBJ1-5; D is unclear. The CDR3 is made up of 15 amino acids. The germline V gene encodes CDR1 LNHNV and CDR2 YYDKDF (reference sequence). Trimming cost V 1 base and J 9 bases, with 16 bases left between them. The CDR3 protein is CATSRAYGTGRPQHF. CDR3 bases: TGTGCCACCAGCAGAGCGTACGGCACGGGTAGGCCCCAGCATTTT.

V gene TRBV4-1 combines with J gene TRBJ1-2; 7 nucleotides align to TRBD1. Per the germline V gene, CDR1 is MGHRA and CDR2 is YSYEKL. The CDR3 loop spans 15 amino acids. Germline trimming cut 0 bases from V and 6 bases from J; bases unmatched to any gene: 7. The CDR3 DNA follows: TGCGCCAGCAGCCAAGATCCGGGGACAGCGAATGGCTACACCTTC. It is translated as CASSQDPGTANGYTF.

The chain joins TRBV7-9 to TRBJ1-2, with TRBD1 matching 9 bases. Germline V gives CDR1 SEHNR, CDR2 FQNEAQ (reference sequence). Unmatched junction bases numbered 7, after V lost 1 base and J lost 7 bases. CDR3 length: 15 amino acids. CDR3 sequence (DNA): TGTGCCAGCAGCTTAGACCCAACAGGGGGCGCTGGCTACACCTTC. Encoded protein: CASSLDPTGGAGYTF.

This clone has a single count. The chain employs TRBV19 and TRBJ2-7; the D gene is possibly TRBD2 (7 bases). The ends were cut back, 8 bases at V and 5 bases at J, with 19 bases in the middle. The CDR3 extends over 14 amino acids. In germline, CDR1 is LNHDA, CDR2 SQIVND (reference sequence). CDR3 bases: TGTGCCAGTGCACAGGGAGCGGGGCTTAACGAGCAGTACTTC. Its translation is CASAQGAGLNEQYF.

The chain employs TRBV28 and TRBJ2-3, with a weak D call TRBD2 (5 bases). Per germline, CDR1 MDHEN and CDR2 SYDVKM. Trimming shortened V by 4 bases and J by 1 base, and 15 bases separated the two germline ends. The CDR3 runs to 16 residues. CDR3 sequence reads: CASSSPSQEGTDTQYF. The DNA for the CDR3 is TGTGCCAGCAGTTCGCCTTCCCAGGAGGGCACAGATACGCAGTATTTT.

This chain connects TRBV28 to TRBJ2-5; TRBD1 matches 12 bases. Trimming removed 3 bases from V and 2 bases from J; junction bases left unmatched: 7. This CDR3 is 17 amino acids long. Germline CDR1 and CDR2: MDHEN and SYDVKM. The CDR3: CASSFPGTGGRQETQYF. CDR3 coding DNA: TGTGCCAGCAGTTTCCCCGGGACAGGGGGCCGACAAGAGACCCAGTACTTC.

The rearrangement uses TRBV7-3 and TRBJ2-2; D remains unclear. The CDR3 length is 15 residues. CDR1 and CDR2 (germline): SGHTA, FQGTGA. Trimming pared 0 bases from V and 0 bases from J, leaving 5 bases between. The CDR3 spells CASSLTGTNTGELFF. The CDR3 nucleotides are TGTGCCAGCAGCTTAACAGGGACGAACACCGGGGAGCTGTTTTTT.

The rearrangement uses TRBV11-2 and TRBJ2-3; no reliable D call. Trimming cost V 1 base and J 0 bases, with 8 bases left between them. CDR3 length: 15 amino acids. Germline CDR1 SGHAT, CDR2 FQNNGV. The CDR3 is CASSLGATSTDTQYF. CDR3 DNA sequence: TGTGCCAGCAGCTTAGGGGCCACTAGCACAGATACGCAGTATTTT.

The chain joins TRBV7-9 to TRBJ1-3; D may be TRBD1 (5 bases). The ends were cut back, 3 bases at V and 0 bases at J, with 15 bases in the middle. Per germline, CDR1 SEHNR and CDR2 FQNEAQ (reference sequence). The CDR3 totals 17 residues. This CDR3 reads CASSFVNRQYSGNTIYF. The CDR3 DNA reads TGTGCCAGCAGCTTCGTTAACAGGCAATACTCTGGAAACACCATATATTTT.

The chain links TRBV19 to TRBJ1-6; D may be TRBD1 (5 bases). V lost 1 base to trimming and J lost 0 bases, with 7 bases between them. The CDR3 is made up of 16 amino acids. Germline CDR1 is LNHDA and CDR2 is SQIVND (reference sequence). The CDR3 sequence is CASSIGQSSYNSPLHF. The CDR3 nucleotides read TGTGCCAGTAGTATAGGACAGAGCTCCTATAATTCACCCCTCCACTTT.

J is TRBJ2-7 and V is TRBV9; maybe TRBD2 (6 bases). This CDR3 comprises 13 residues. Trimming removed 0 bases at V and 5 bases at J, with 9 bases between. Per germline, CDR1 SGDLS and CDR2 YYNGEE. CDR3 bases: TGTGCCAGCAGCGTAGGGGACTCAAACGAGCAGTACTTC. This encodes CASSVGDSNEQYF. Using reference TRBV9 and TRBJ2-7 for the parts outside the CDR3, the full variable domain is DSGVTQTPKHLITATGQRVTLRCSPRSGDLSVYWYQQSLDQGLQFLIQYYNGEERAKGNILERFSAQQFPDLHSELNLSSLELGDSALYFCASSVGDSNEQYFGPGTRLTVT.

This clone has only one observation. The V and J genes are TRBV5-1 and TRBJ1-3; unclear D gene. V was pared by 5 bases and J by 0 bases, with 18 bases between. The CDR3 totals 17 residues. Germline V CDR1 and CDR2: SGHRS, YFSETQ. The CDR3 DNA sequence: TGCGCCAGCAGTTGGAAATCGGACGGAGTCTCTGGAAACACCATATATTTT. Translated, it gives CASSWKSDGVSGNTIYF.

The chain couples TRBV9 to TRBJ1-5; no firm D call. Germline CDR1 and CDR2: SGDLS and YYNGEE. V was pared by 0 bases and J by 0 bases, with 4 bases between. The length of the CDR3 is 14 residues. In DNA form, the CDR3 reads TGTGCCAGCAGCGTAGACAGTAGCAATCAGCCCCAGCATTTT. As protein: CASSVDSSNQPQHF.

The V gene is TRBV5-6, the J gene TRBJ2-2, with D hard to call. The germline V and J ends were trimmed by 2 bases and 0 bases, with 14 bases remaining between them. The CDR3 totals 17 residues. Germline V CDR1 and CDR2: SGHDT, YYEEEE. In DNA, the CDR3 is TGTGCCAGCAGCTTTTCCCTATCTGGCTCGAACACCGGGGAGCTGTTTTTT. Translating gives CASSFSLSGSNTGELFF.

The chain employs TRBV5-5 and TRBJ2-7, with 9 bases matching TRBD2. CDR1 SGHKS and CDR2 YYEKEE come from the germline V gene (reference sequence). V was clipped by 0 bases and J by 4 bases; unmatched bases: 5. The CDR3 is 15 residues long. CDR3 sequence reads: CASSLGPSGTYEQYF. CDR3 nucleotide sequence: TGTGCCAGCAGCTTGGGCCCTAGCGGGACATACGAGCAGTACTTC.

The gene calls are TRBV27 and TRBJ1-5; D call uncertain. The CDR3 runs 14 residues. V lost 4 bases to trimming and J lost 0 bases, with 7 bases between them. Germline CDR1 is MNHEY and CDR2 is SMNVEV (reference sequence). The CDR3 region has the DNA TGTGCCAGCAGTTACACGGGTAGCAATCAGCCCCAGCATTTT. This gives the protein CASSYTGSNQPQHF.

The chain carries TRBV10-3 and TRBJ2-1; the match to TRBD1 covers 7 bases. CDR3 length: 15 amino acids. Germline values: CDR1 ENHRY, CDR2 SYGVKD. The J segment lost 6 bases and the V segment lost 2 bases, leaving 7 bases of the junction unmatched. CDR3 in amino acids: CAISEAGGGLNEQFF. In DNA, the CDR3 is TGTGCCATCAGTGAGGCAGGGGGTGGCCTCAATGAGCAGTTCTTC.

The CDR3 coding sequence is TGTGCCAGCAGCCAACTAGCGGGAGGCAGTACAGATACGCAGTATTTT. It specifies CASSQLAGGSTDTQYF. This rearrangement joins TRBV27 to TRBJ2-3, with 12 positions matching TRBD2. Germline V lookup: CDR1 MNHEY, CDR2 SMNVEV (reference sequence). After removal of 6 bases from V and 3 bases from J, the junction contained 7 bases not matched to a gene. The CDR3 has 16 residues.

CDR3 residues: CASSIGAGLYNEQFF. The CDR3 DNA follows: TGTGCCAGTAGTATCGGAGCAGGTTTGTACAATGAGCAGTTCTTC. V gene TRBV19 combines with J gene TRBJ2-1; D not certain. CDR1 and CDR2 from the germline V gene are LNHDA and SQIVND (reference sequence). Trimming took off 3 bases at V and 4 bases at J, with 13 bases between the two ends. CDR3 size: 15 residues. Full variable domain (missing parts from reference TRBV19 and TRBJ2-1): DGGITQSPKYLFRKEGQNVTLSCEQNLNHDAMYWYRQDPGQGLRLIYYSQIVNDFQKGDIAEGYSVSREKKESFPLTVTSAQKNPTAFYLCASSIGAGLYNEQFFGPGTRLTVL.